This TCR beta chain was identified in a study of CD8 T cells in Susac syndrome. After extraction with the RNeasy kit, about 0.5 to 1 ug of the RNA was reverse transcribed using random hexamers. The authors amplified TCR beta CDR3 across 54 Vbeta and 13 Jbeta using immunoSEQ multiplex PCR. Each CDR3 protein is one row after TCRdb ran MiXCR on the immunoSEQ multiplex PCR reads. The sample shows about 130,000 distinct CDR3 sequences, more than 90% of them seen only once. This CDR3 contains 15 residues. Trimming shortened V by 1 base and J by 0 bases, and 12 bases separated the two germline ends. The germline CDR1 and CDR2 sequences are SQVTM and ANQGSEA.

This TCR was sampled from a human donor with Susac syndrome. The specimen was CD8+ T cells from PBMCs. V usage is TRBV29-1 and J usage is TRBJ1-2; no clear D gene. The CDR3 is CSVEGEGYANYGYTF. The CDR3 DNA follows: TGCAGCGTTGAAGGAGAAGGGTACGCTAACTATGGCTACACCTTC.